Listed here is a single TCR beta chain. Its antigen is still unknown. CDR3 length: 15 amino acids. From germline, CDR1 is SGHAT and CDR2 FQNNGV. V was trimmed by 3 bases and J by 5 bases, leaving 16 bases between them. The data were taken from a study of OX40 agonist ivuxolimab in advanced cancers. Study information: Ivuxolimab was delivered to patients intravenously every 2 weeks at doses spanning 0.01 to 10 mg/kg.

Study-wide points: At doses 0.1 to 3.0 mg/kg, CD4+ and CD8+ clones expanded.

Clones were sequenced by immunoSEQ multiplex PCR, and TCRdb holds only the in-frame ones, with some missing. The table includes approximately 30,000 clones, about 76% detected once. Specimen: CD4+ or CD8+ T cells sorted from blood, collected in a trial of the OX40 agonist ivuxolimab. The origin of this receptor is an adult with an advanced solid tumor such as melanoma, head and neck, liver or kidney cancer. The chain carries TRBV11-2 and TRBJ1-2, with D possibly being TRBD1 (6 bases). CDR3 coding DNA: TGTGCCAGCAGCTTTGGTCCCGACAGGTGGTATGGCTACACCTTC. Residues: CASSFGPDRWYGYTF. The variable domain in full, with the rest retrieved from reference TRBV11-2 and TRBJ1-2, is EAGVAQSPRYKIIEKRQSVAFWCNPISGHATLYWYQQILGQGPKLLIQFQNNGVVDDSQLPKDRFSAERLKGVDSTLKIQPAKLEDSAVYLCASSFGPDRWYGYTFGSGTRLTVV.